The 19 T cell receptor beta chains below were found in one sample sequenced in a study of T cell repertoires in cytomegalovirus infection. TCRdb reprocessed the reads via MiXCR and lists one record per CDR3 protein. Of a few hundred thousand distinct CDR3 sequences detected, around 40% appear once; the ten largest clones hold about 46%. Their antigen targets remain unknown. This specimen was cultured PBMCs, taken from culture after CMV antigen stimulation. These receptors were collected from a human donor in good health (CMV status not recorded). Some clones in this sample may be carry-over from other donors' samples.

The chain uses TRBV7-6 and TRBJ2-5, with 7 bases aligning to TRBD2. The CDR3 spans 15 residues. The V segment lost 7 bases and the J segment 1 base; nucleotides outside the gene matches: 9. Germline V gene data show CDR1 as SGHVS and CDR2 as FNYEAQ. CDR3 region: CASNSGGRAQETQYF. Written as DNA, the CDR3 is TGTGCCAGCAACTCCGGAGGGAGGGCCCAAGAGACCCAGTACTTC.

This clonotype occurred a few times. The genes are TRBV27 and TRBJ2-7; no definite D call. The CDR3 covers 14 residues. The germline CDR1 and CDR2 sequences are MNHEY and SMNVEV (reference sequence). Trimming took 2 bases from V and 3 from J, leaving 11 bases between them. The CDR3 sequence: CASSLDAASYEQYF. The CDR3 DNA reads TGTGCCAGCAGTTTAGATGCCGCCAGCTACGAGCAGTACTTC.

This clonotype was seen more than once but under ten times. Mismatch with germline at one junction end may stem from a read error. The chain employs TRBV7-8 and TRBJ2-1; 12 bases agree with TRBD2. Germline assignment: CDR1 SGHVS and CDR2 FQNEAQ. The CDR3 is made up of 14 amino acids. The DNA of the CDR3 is TGTGCCAGCAGCTTAGGCTCTAGCGGGAGGGGGCCAGTCTTC. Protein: CASSLGSSGRGPVF.

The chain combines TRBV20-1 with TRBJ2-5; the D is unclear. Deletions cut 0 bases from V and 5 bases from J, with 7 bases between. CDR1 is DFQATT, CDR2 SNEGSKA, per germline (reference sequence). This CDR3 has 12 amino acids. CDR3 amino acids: CSAREVLETQYF. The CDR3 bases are TGCAGTGCTAGAGAGGTGCTGGAGACCCAGTACTTC.

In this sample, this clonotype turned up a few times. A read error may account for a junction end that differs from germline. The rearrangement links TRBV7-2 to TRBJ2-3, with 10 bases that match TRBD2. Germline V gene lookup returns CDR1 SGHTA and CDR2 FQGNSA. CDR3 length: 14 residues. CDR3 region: CASSSVAGGPLGAF. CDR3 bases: TGTGCCAGCAGCTCCGTAGCGGGGGGCCCCCTTGGGGCTTTT.

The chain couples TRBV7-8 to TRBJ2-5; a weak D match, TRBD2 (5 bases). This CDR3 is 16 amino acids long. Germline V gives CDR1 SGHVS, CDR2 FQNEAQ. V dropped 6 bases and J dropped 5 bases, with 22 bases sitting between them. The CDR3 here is CASSYQAEGTGETQYF. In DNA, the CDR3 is TGTGCCAGCAGTTATCAGGCAGAGGGTACGGGGGAGACCCAGTACTTC.

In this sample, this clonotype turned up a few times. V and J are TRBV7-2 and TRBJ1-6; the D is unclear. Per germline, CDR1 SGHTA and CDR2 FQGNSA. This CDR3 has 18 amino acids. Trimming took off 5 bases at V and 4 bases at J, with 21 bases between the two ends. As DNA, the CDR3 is TGTGCCAGCAGCCTCTTCGGTTTAGGGAGAGGGTATAATTCACCCCTCCACTTT. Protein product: CASSLFGLGRGYNSPLHF.

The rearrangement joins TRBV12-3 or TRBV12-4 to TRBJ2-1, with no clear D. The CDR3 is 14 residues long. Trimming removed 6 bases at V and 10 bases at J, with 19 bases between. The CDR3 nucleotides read TGTGCCAGCAGGGACCATATGCCCGATGGAGAGCAGTTCTTC. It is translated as CASRDHMPDGEQFF.

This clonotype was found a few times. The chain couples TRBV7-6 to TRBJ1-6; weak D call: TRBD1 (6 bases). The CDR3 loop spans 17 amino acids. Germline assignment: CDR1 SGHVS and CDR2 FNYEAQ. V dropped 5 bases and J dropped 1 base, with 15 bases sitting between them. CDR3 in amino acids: CASSPPRGGSYNSPLHF. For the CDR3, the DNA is TGTGCCAGCAGCCCGCCGAGGGGGGGTTCCTATAATTCACCCCTCCACTTT.

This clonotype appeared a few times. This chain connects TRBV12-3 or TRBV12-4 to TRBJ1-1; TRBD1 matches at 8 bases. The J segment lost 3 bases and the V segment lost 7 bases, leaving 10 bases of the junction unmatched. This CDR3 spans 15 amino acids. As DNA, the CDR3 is TGTGCCAGCAAATACCGGACAGGGAGGGACACTGAAGCTTTCTTT. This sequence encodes CASKYRTGRDTEAFF.

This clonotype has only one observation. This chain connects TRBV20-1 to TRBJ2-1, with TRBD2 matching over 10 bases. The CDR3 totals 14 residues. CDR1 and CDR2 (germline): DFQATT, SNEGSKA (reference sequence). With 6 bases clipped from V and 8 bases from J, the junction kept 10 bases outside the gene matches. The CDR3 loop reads CSALAGAPGDEQFF. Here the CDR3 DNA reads TGCAGTGCCCTAGCGGGAGCCCCGGGCGATGAGCAGTTCTTC.

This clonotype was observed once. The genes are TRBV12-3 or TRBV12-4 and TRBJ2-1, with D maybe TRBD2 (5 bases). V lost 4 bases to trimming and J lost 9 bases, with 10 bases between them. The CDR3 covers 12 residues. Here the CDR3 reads CASSWAGGEQFF. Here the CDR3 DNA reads TGTGCCAGCAGTTGGGCGGGCGGTGAGCAGTTCTTC.

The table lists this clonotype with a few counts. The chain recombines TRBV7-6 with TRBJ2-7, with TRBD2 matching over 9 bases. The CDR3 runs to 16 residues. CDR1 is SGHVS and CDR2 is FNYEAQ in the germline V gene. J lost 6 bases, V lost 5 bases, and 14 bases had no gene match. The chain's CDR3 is CASSPRGTSGPLEQYF. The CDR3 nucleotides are TGTGCCAGCAGCCCCCGGGGTACTAGCGGGCCTCTCGAGCAGTACTTC.

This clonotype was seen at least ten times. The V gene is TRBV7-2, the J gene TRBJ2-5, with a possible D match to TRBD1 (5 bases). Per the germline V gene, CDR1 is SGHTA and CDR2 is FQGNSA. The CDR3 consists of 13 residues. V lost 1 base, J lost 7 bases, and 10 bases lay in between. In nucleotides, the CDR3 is TGTGCCAGCAGCTTAGAACAAAGGGGGACCCAGTACTTC. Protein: CASSLEQRGTQYF.

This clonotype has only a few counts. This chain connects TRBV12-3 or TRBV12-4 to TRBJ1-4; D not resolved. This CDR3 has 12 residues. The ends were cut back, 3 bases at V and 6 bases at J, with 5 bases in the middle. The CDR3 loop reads CASSFGYEKLFF. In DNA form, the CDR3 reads TGTGCCAGCAGTTTTGGTTATGAAAAACTGTTTTTT.

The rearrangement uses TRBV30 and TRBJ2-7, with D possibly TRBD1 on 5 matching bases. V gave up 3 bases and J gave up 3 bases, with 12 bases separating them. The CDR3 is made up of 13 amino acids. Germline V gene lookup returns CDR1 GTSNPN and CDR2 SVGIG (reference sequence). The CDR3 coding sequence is TGTGCCTGGAGGACCAGGGTGAGCTACGAGCAGTACTTC. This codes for CAWRTRVSYEQYF. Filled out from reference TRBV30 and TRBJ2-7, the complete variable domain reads SQTIHQWPATLVQPVGSPLSLECTVEGTSNPNLYWYRQAAGRGLQLLFYSVGIGQISSEVPQNLSASRPQDRQFILSSKKLLLSDSGFYLCAWRTRVSYEQYFGPGTRLTVT.

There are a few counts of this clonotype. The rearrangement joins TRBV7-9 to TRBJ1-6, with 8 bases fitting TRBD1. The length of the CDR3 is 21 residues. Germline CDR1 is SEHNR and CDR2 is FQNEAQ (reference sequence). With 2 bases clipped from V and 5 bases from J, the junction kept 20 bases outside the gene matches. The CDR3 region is CASSLHLGTGGVFPDNSPLHF. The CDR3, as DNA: TGTGCCAGCAGCTTACACCTCGGGACAGGTGGAGTTTTTCCAGATAATTCACCCCTCCACTTT.

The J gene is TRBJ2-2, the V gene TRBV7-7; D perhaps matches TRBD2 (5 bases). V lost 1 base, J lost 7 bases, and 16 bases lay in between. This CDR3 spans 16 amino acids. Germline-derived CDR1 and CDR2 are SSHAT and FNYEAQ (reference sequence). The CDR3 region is CASSLDEGLAGGELFF. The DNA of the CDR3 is TGTGCCAGCAGCTTAGATGAAGGGCTAGCTGGCGGGGAGCTGTTTTTT.

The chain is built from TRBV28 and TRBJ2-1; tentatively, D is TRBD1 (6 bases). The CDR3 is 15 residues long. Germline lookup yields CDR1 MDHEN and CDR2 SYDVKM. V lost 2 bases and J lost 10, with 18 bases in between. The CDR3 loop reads CASSLRQGYSREQFF. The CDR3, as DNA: TGTGCCAGCAGTTTACGCCAGGGGTATTCTCGGGAGCAGTTCTTC.